This entry is about one TCR beta chain. The data are from a study of T cell changes during pregnancy in multiple sclerosis. Clones were sequenced by immunoSEQ multiplex PCR, and TCRdb holds only the in-frame ones, with some missing. This repertoire shows about 50,000 clones, over 80% found once; its top ten account for roughly 10%. CDR1 is SEHNR and CDR2 is FQNEAQ in the germline V gene (reference sequence). The CDR3 runs 17 residues. V was pared by 4 bases and J by 6 bases, with 7 bases of the junction left unmatched. The rearrangement links TRBV7-9 to TRBJ2-3, with 16 nucleotides matching TRBD2. The source was CD8+ T cells from peripheral blood mononuclear cells, collected after pregnancy. This receptor was identified in a female donor with multiple sclerosis, enrolled in a pregnancy study. The CDR3 reads CASSWPGLAGGPDTQYF. The CDR3, as DNA: TGTGCCAGCAGCTGGCCGGGACTAGCGGGGGGGCCCGATACGCAGTATTTT.